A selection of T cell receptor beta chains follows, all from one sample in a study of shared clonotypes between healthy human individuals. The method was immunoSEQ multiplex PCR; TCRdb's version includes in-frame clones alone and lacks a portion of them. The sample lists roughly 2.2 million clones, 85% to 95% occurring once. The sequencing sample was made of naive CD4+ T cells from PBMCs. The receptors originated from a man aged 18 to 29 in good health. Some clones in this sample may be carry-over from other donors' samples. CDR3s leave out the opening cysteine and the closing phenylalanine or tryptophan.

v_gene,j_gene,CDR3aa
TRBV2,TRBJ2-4,ASRPTGPGAKNIQY
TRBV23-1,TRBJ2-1,ASTLKAGGPV
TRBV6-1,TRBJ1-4,ASSPQTTNEKLF
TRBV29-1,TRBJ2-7,SVGQGRTYEQY
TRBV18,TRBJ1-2,ASSSRTAPGEGYT
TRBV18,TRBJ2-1,ASSPLLAGGLLSYNEQF
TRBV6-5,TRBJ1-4,ASRNTQGEKLF
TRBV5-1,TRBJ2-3,ASSATSGRDTQY
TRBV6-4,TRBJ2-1,ASSDSGRGDNEQF
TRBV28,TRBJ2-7,ASSSTGTGYYEQY
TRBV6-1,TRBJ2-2,ASSDLGTGELF
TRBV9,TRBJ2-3,ASSYRVADTQY
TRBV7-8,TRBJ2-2,ASSGSNTGELF
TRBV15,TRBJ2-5,ATRRGEETQY
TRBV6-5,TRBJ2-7,ASSYSKAYPGEQY
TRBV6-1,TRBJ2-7,ASSVYRDSGFEQY
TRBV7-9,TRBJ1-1,ASSSEVNTEAF
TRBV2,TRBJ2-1,ASRSERAPWSGSYNEQF
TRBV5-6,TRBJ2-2,ASSLPGRQNTGELF
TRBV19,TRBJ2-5,ASSIGSGVRGETQY
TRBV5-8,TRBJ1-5,ASSLGVGRNQPQH
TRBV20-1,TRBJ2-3,SAPRGDTQY
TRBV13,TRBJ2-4,ASSYAGGGRGKNIQY
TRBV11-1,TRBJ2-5,ASSLAPLAGQETQY
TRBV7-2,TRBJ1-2,ASSLEGVGTRGYT
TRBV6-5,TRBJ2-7,ASSPYQGRYEQY
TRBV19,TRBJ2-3,ASSPGTASTDTQY
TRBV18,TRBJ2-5,ASSRPNQETQY
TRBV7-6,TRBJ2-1,ASRPGSSLSSYNEQF
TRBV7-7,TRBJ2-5,ASSLPSGGLGETQY
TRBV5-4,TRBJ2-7,ASSSGGGMTSGISYEQY
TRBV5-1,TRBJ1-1,ASSLTGQNTEAF
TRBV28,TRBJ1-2,ASSLVPRPSTYGYT
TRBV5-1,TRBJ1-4,ASSSMGTGLEKLF
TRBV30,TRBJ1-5,AWSPGLGYQPQH